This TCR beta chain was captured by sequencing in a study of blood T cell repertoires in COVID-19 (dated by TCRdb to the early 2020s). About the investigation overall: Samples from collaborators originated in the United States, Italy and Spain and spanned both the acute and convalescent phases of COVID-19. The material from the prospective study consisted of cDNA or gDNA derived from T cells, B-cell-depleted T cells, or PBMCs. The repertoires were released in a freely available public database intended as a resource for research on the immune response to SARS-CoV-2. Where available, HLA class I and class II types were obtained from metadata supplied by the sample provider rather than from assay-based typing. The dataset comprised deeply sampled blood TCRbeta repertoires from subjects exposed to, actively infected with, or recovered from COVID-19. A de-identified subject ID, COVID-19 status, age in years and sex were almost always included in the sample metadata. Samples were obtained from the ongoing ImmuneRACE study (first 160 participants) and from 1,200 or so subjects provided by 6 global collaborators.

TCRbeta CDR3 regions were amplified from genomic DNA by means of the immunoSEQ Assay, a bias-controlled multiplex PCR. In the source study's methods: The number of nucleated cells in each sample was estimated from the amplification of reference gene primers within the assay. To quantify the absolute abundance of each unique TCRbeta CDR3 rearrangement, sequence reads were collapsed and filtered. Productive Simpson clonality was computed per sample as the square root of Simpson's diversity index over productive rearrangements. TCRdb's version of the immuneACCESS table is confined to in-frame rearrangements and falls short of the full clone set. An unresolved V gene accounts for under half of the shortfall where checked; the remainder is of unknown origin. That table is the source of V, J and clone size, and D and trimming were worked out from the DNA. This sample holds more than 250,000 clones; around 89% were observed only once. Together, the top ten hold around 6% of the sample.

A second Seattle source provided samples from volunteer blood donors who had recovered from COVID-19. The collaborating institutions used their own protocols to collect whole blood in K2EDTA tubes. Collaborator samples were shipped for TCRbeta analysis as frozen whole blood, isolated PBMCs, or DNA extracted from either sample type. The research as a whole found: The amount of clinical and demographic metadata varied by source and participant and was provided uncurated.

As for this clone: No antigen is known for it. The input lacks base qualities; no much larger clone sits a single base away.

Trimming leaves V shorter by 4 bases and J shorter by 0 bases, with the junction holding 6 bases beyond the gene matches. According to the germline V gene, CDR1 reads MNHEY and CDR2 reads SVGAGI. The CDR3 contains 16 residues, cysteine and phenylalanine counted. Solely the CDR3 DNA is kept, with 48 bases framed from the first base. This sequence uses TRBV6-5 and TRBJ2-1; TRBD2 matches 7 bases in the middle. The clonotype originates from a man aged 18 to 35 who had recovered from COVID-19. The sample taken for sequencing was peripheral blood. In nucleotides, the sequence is TGTGCCAGCAGTTCGGCGGCGGGAGCCTCCTACAATGAGCAGTTCTTC. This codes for CASSSAAGASYNEQFF.